One sample yielded the 26 T cell receptor beta chains listed below, sequenced in a study of Graves' ophthalmopathy and Graves' hyperthyroidism. As the template, RNA transcripts were used to amplify TCR beta CDR3 regions. HTBI primers were employed in first-round RT-PCR, then a second-round multiplex PCR followed. TCRdb independently ran MiXCR on the multiplex PCR reads; one entry per CDR3 protein. The sample records some 200,000 distinct CDR3 sequences, less than 30% being singletons. Sequencing was done on a sample of peripheral blood. The receptors derive from a man over 45 with Graves' ophthalmopathy.

The table lists this clonotype with many counts. The chain couples TRBV29-1 to TRBJ2-5; TRBD1 matches 9 bases. This CDR3 spans 14 amino acids. The germline V gene has CDR1 SQVTM and CDR2 ANQGSEA. V was clipped by 7 bases and J by 3 bases; unmatched bases: 9. CDR3 sequence reads: CSAKGQGGEETQYF. CDR3 coding DNA: TGCAGCGCCAAGGGACAGGGCGGAGAAGAGACCCAGTACTTC.

The chain has TRBV6-5 and TRBJ2-7; 7 nucleotides align to TRBD2. Germline trimming cut 5 bases from V and 0 bases from J; bases unmatched to any gene: 13. CDR1 and CDR2 (germline): MNHEY, SVGAGI. This CDR3 has 17 amino acids. The CDR3 nucleotides are TGTGCCAGCAGTCTACCCGGCGGGACTACCTACTCCTACGAGCAGTACTTC. This sequence encodes CASSLPGGTTYSYEQYF.

This clonotype showed up many times. The rearrangement uses TRBV6-2 or TRBV6-3 and TRBJ2-4, with TRBD2 identical over 8 bases. V lost 4 bases to trimming and J lost 9 bases; unmatched junction nucleotides: 8. CDR3 length: 14 residues. Germline CDR1 and CDR2: MNHEY and SVGEGT. The CDR3 loop is CASSSGLARGIQYF. Written as DNA, the CDR3 is TGTGCCAGCAGTTCTGGACTAGCCCGGGGCATTCAGTACTTC.

This clonotype was detected many times. This sequence joins TRBV24-1 and TRBJ2-4; 13 bases align to TRBD2. Germline values: CDR1 KGHDR, CDR2 SFDVKD. V dropped 3 bases and J dropped 7; count of bases not matched to a gene: 8. The CDR3 has 17 amino acids. Here the CDR3 reads CATSDPGTSGARNIQYF. The DNA for the CDR3 is TGTGCCACCAGTGATCCTGGGACTAGCGGGGCCAGGAACATTCAGTACTTC.

This clonotype showed up many times. V and J are TRBV12-3 or TRBV12-4 and TRBJ2-7; TRBD2 matches at 7 bases. V was pared by 8 bases and J by 2 bases, with 3 bases of the junction left unmatched. The CDR3 runs to 12 residues. The CDR3 here is CASGSGTYEQYF. The CDR3, as DNA: TGTGCCAGCGGCAGCGGGACCTACGAGCAGTACTTC.

This sequence joins TRBV6-2 or TRBV6-3 and TRBJ1-1; 10 positions match TRBD1. CDR1 is MNHEY, CDR2 SVGEGT, per germline. The CDR3 is 21 amino acids. Trimming cost V 6 bases and J 0 bases; bases outside gene matches: 22. Here the CDR3 reads CASRPQPGQGSGSPMNTEAFF. The CDR3 nucleotides read TGTGCCAGCAGACCCCAACCGGGACAGGGGAGTGGTTCCCCAATGAACACTGAAGCTTTCTTT.

Only one count was recorded for this clonotype. V usage is TRBV7-2 and J usage is TRBJ1-6; maybe TRBD1 (5 bases). The CDR3 covers 16 residues. V lost 2 bases and J lost 7, with 15 bases in between. Per the germline V gene, CDR1 is SGHTA and CDR2 is FQGNSA. As DNA, the CDR3 is TGTGCCAGCAGCTTACAACCCAGGGAGGTCAATTCACCCCTCCACTTT. Amino acid sequence: CASSLQPREVNSPLHF.

This clonotype was seen many times. V and J are TRBV28 and TRBJ2-7; D is uncertain. The V gene's germline CDR1 is MDHEN and CDR2 SYDVKM. This CDR3 has 12 amino acids. With 10 bases removed from V and 2 bases from J, the gap between germline ends came to 12 bases. Here the CDR3 reads CATTTATYEQYF. The CDR3 nucleotides read TGTGCCACCACGACGGCTACCTACGAGCAGTACTTC.

This clonotype showed up many times. A much larger clone lies a single base off, so this may be a read error. This chain uses TRBV24-1 with TRBJ1-2, with 9 positions matching TRBD1. Germline CDR1 is KGHDR and CDR2 is SFDVKD. The CDR3 has 14 residues. CDR3 protein: CATSDPGTGYGNTF. The DNA of the CDR3 is TGTGCCACCAGTGACCCCGGGACAGGGTATGGCAACACCTTC.

This clonotype was recorded many times. The chain has TRBV19 and TRBJ2-4; D gene ambiguous. Germline V gene data show CDR1 as LNHDA and CDR2 as SQIVND (reference sequence). This CDR3 is 16 amino acids long. V was trimmed by 5 bases and J by 0 bases, leaving 14 bases between them. This CDR3 is CASSPSDGIAKNIQYF. Written as DNA, the CDR3 is TGTGCCAGTAGTCCCTCGGATGGCATAGCCAAAAACATTCAGTACTTC.

The chain is built from TRBV20-1 and TRBJ1-1; D may be TRBD1 (6 bases). Trimming shortened V by 4 bases and J by 11 bases, and 14 bases separated the two germline ends. The CDR3 is 11 residues long. Germline V gene sequence: CDR1 DFQATT, CDR2 SNEGSKA (reference sequence). This CDR3 is CSAKETGAAFF. The CDR3 nucleotides are TGCAGTGCTAAGGAGACAGGAGCCGCTTTCTTT.

This clonotype was found many times. V and J are TRBV28 and TRBJ1-1, with D unclear. V shed 3 bases and J shed 1 base, with 9 bases lying between them. This CDR3 is built from 14 residues. Per the germline V gene, CDR1 is MDHEN and CDR2 is SYDVKM. Written as DNA, the CDR3 is TGTGCCAGCAGTTTCCGAGGAGGGAACACTGAAGCTTTCTTT. It translates to CASSFRGGNTEAFF.

Ten or more counts support this clonotype. V usage is TRBV19 and J usage is TRBJ1-2; 8 positions match TRBD1. The V and J ends lost 3 bases and 0 bases, in that order; junction bases with no gene match: 3. The CDR3 has 15 amino acids. Germline CDR1 is LNHDA and CDR2 is SQIVND (reference sequence). The CDR3 DNA follows: TGTGCCAGTAGTATTATGACAGGGGCTAACTATGGCTACACCTTC. It codes for CASSIMTGANYGYTF.

This clonotype was observed at least ten times. With a much larger clone just one base away, this may be a read error. The chain is built from TRBV15 and TRBJ1-2; the D is unclear. The germline CDR1 and CDR2 sequences are LNHNV and YYDKDF (reference sequence). This CDR3 has 14 residues. The CDR3 protein is CATGRPNEFGGYTF. The CDR3, as DNA: TGTGCCACCGGCAGGCCTAATGAGTTCGGAGGCTACACCTTC.

The genes are TRBV24-1 and TRBJ2-5; 9 positions match TRBD1. The CDR3 sequence is 15 residues long. The germline CDR1 and CDR2 sequences are KGHDR and SFDVKD. The V and J ends lost 3 bases and 4 bases, in that order; junction bases with no gene match: 5. The CDR3 sequence: CATSDATGGIETQYF. CDR3 DNA: TGTGCCACCAGTGATGCGACAGGGGGTATAGAGACCCAGTACTTC.

This clonotype was counted many times. The chain recombines TRBV19 with TRBJ1-5; D gene ambiguous. In germline, CDR1 is LNHDA, CDR2 SQIVND (reference sequence). V shed 5 bases and J shed 2 bases, with 16 bases lying between them. This CDR3 has 16 amino acids. In DNA form, the CDR3 reads TGTGCCAGTAGTGTTGCGGAGGGATGGGGCAATCAGCCCCAGCATTTT. Its translation is CASSVAEGWGNQPQHF. Full variable domain (remainder filled in from reference TRBV19 and TRBJ1-5): DGGITQSPKYLFRKEGQNVTLSCEQNLNHDAMYWYRQDPGQGLRLIYYSQIVNDFQKGDIAEGYSVSREKKESFPLTVTSAQKNPTAFYLCASSVAEGWGNQPQHFGDGTRLSIL.

CDR3 sequence (DNA): TGTGCCAGCAGACGCTCGGGTAATTCACCCCTCCACTTT. This translates into CASRRSGNSPLHF. This chain connects TRBV7-2 to TRBJ1-6, with no clear D. The CDR3 has 13 amino acids. CDR1 SGHTA and CDR2 FQGNSA come from the germline V gene. Trimming left V 6 bases short and J 6 bases short, with 9 bases between.

The table lists this clonotype with many counts. The rearrangement links TRBV12-3 or TRBV12-4 to TRBJ1-1; D not resolved. The CDR3 is 13 amino acids. V lost 3 bases, J lost 0 bases, and 5 bases lay in between. As DNA, the CDR3 is TGTGCCAGCAGTTTTTTCATGAACACTGAAGCTTTCTTT. Amino acids: CASSFFMNTEAFF.

V usage is TRBV6-5 and J usage is TRBJ1-2; D is undetermined. Between the trimmed V and J ends, which lost 4 bases and 4 bases, there was a span of 19 bases. This CDR3 spans 16 amino acids. Germline assignment: CDR1 MNHEY and CDR2 SVGAGI. The CDR3 loop reads CASSLGLLSTSYGYTF. As DNA, the CDR3 is TGTGCCAGCAGTTTAGGACTGCTTTCGACTTCCTATGGCTACACCTTC.

This clonotype came up many times. As DNA, the CDR3 is TGTGCCAGCAGAAGACAGGGGCCGTACGAGCAGTACTTC. This sequence encodes CASRRQGPYEQYF. This chain joins TRBV6-6 and TRBJ2-7, with 8 nucleotides matching TRBD1. Germline CDR1 reads MNHNY; CDR2 reads SVGAGI (reference sequence). The length of the CDR3 is 13 residues. V shed 6 bases and J 4 bases; nucleotides not matched to a gene: 5.

This clonotype was recorded a few times. V usage is TRBV5-1 and J usage is TRBJ1-1; unclear D gene. V lost 3 bases to trimming and J lost 1 base, with 10 bases between them. There are 14 residues in the CDR3. Germline values: CDR1 SGHRS, CDR2 YFSETQ. The CDR3 DNA sequence: TGCGCCAGCAGCTCCCTCAGTGGGAACACTGAAGCTTTCTTT. It yields the protein CASSSLSGNTEAFF.

There are many counts of this clonotype. V is TRBV19 and J is TRBJ1-3; 8 bases line up with TRBD1. The J segment lost 0 bases and the V segment lost 3 bases, leaving 4 bases of the junction unmatched. This CDR3 region has 16 residues. CDR1 is LNHDA, CDR2 SQIVND, per germline (reference sequence). CDR3 coding DNA: TGTGCCAGTAGTATCCGACAGGGGTCCTCTGGAAACACCATATATTTT. Its protein is CASSIRQGSSGNTIYF.

This clonotype was detected only a few times. The V gene is TRBV6-2 or TRBV6-3, the J gene TRBJ1-1; D not resolved. The CDR3 spans 14 residues. Trimming removed 6 bases from V and 1 base from J, with 12 bases in between. Per the germline V gene, CDR1 is MNHEY and CDR2 is SVGEGT. CDR3 nucleotides: TGTGCCAGCAGACCCTCGGGCGGGAACACTGAAGCTTTCTTT. This gives the protein CASRPSGGNTEAFF.

In its sample, this clonotype was seen many times. This chain uses TRBV6-1 with TRBJ2-7, with a weak D call TRBD2 (7 bases). From germline, CDR1 is MNHNS and CDR2 SASEGT. Trimming removed 5 bases at V and 4 bases at J, with 15 bases between. CDR3 length: 14 residues. For the CDR3, the DNA is TGTGCCAGCAGTCCCTTGGGGGGGGCATACGAGCAGTACTTC. Its translation is CASSPLGGAYEQYF.

This clonotype was seen many times. CDR3 sequence: CASSLSSLQSYEQYF. Here the CDR3 DNA reads TGTGCCAGCAGTTTATCTTCCCTACAGTCCTACGAGCAGTACTTC. This chain uses TRBV27 with TRBJ2-7; D remains ambiguous. This CDR3 spans 15 amino acids. Deletions cut 0 bases from V and 1 base from J, with 10 bases between. In germline, CDR1 is MNHEY, CDR2 SMNVEV (reference sequence).

Only one count was recorded for this clonotype. The chain carries TRBV27 and TRBJ2-2; 7 positions agree with TRBD1. Germline V CDR1 and CDR2: MNHEY, SMNVEV (reference sequence). The CDR3 has 14 amino acids. The ends lost 6 bases at V and 3 bases at J; junction bases unmatched: 4. In nucleotides, the CDR3 is TGTGCCAGCAGCCGGGACAGATACACCGGGGAGCTGTTTTTT. It codes for CASSRDRYTGELFF.